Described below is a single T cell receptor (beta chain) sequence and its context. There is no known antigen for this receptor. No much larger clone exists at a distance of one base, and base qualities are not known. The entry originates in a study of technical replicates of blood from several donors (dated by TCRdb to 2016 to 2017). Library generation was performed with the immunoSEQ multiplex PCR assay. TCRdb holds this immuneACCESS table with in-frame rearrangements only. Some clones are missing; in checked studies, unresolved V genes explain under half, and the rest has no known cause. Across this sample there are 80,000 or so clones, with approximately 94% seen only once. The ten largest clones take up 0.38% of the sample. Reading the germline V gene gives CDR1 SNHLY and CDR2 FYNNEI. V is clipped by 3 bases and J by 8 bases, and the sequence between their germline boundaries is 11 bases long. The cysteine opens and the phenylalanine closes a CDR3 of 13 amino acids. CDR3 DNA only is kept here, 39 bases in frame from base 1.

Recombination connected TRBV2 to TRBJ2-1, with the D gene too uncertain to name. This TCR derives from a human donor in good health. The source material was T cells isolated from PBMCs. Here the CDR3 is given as CASSEAIIDEQFF. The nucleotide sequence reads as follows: TGTGCCAGCAGTGAGGCAATTATCGATGAGCAGTTCTTC.